This T cell receptor beta chain was documented in a study of radiotherapy plus CTLA-4 blockade in lung cancer. Study results and limitations: Reportedly, early blood T cell clone dynamics best predicted response, with interferon-beta. Radiotherapy with ipilimumab was followed by blood expansion of tumor-derived clones.

Looked up from germline, CDR1 is MGHRA and CDR2 is YSYEKL. The CDR3 is 15 residues long. Trimming pared 0 bases from V and 10 bases from J, leaving 13 bases between. It was focal radiation plus CTLA-4 blockade with ipilimumab that patients with chemo-refractory metastatic non-small-cell lung cancer received. This clone was observed a handful of times. Its antigen remains unknown. The repertoire was sequenced with immunoSEQ multiplex PCR; TCRdb's copy has only in-frame clones and lacks some. The data contain 75,000 to 95,000 clones, roughly 80% of them singletons. The chain joins TRBV4-1 to TRBJ1-6, with unresolved D. The receptor's source is a human donor with non-small cell lung cancer that progressed on radiotherapy plus ipilimumab. Sequenced here: peripheral blood, sampled from a patient treated with radiotherapy plus ipilimumab. CDR3 coding DNA: TGCGCCAGCAGCCAAGATTTCGGCGTGGGATCACCCCTCCACTTT. Residues: CASSQDFGVGSPLHF.